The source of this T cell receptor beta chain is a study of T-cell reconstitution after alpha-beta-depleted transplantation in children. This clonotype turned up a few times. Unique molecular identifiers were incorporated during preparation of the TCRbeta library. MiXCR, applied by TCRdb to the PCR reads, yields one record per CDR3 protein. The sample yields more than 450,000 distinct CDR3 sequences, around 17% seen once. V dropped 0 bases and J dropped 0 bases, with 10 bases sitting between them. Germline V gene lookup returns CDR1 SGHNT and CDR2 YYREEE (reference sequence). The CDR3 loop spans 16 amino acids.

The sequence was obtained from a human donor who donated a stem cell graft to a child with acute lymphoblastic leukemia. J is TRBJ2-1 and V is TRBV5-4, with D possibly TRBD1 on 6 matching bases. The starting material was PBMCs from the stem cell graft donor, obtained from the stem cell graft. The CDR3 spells CASSLDRAGSYNEQFF. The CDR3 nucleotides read TGTGCCAGCAGCTTGGACAGGGCAGGCTCCTACAATGAGCAGTTCTTC.